This TCR beta chain was sequenced during a study of regulatory T cells in long-lasting Graves disease. General study results and limits: Favored gene segments in persistent disease were TRBV28, TRBJ1-2 and TRBJ2-5.

This clonotype was recorded many times. Antigen: not known. The CDR3 has 14 amino acids. V gave up 6 bases and J gave up 3 bases, with 15 bases separating them. Germline CDR1 and CDR2: MNHNS and SASEGT. Arm-PCR of CDR3 regions and iRepertoire HTBI primers were used to build TCR beta libraries. Each CDR3 protein is one row after TCRdb ran MiXCR on the multiplex PCR reads. Found here are hundreds of thousands of distinct CDR3 sequences, approximately 16% of them singletons; the top ten hold roughly 29%. The time point denotes: newly diagnosed GD, antithyroid drugs for less than 3 months. The TCR library was prepared using RNA isolated from PBMCs. This sample also appeared in a second study, on T cells in Graves' hyperthyroidism and ophthalmopathy. That source reports: Patients were aged 18 to 65, had disease duration under 2 months, and had newly diagnosed hyperthyroidism.

The chain carries TRBV6-1 and TRBJ2-7; possible D gene TRBD2, 6 bases. Source: peripheral blood mononuclear cells (PBMCs), taken at new diagnosis, from a patient treated with antithyroid drugs. This clonotype originated in a middle-aged man with Graves disease. CDR3 nucleotides: TGTGCCAGCAGGCCACGGGGGACCAGCTACGAGCAGTACTTC. Its translation: CASRPRGTSYEQYF.